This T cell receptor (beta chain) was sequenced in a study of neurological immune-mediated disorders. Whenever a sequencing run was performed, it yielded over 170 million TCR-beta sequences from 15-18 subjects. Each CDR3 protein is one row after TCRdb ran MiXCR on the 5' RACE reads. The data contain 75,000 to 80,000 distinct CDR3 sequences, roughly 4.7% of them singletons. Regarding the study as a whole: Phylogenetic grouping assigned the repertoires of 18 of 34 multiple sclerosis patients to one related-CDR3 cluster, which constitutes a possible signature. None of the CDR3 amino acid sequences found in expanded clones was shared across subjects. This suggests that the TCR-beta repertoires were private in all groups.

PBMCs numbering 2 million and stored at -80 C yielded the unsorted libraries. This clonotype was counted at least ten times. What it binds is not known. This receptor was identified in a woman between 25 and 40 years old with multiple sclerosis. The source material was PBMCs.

The CDR3 spells CASSFFLRRSTAGANVLTF. The CDR3 DNA sequence: TGTGCCAGCAGCTTTTTTCTTCGCCGTAGTACAGCTGGGGCCAACGTCCTGACTTTC. The chain couples TRBV5-6 to TRBJ2-6; no clear D. Germline values: CDR1 SGHDT, CDR2 YYEEEE. There are 19 residues in the CDR3. Trimming stripped 2 bases from V and 2 bases from J, with 20 bases between.